The rows below give T cell receptor beta chains drawn from one sample of a study of T cell responses to AZD1222 COVID-19 vaccine. TCRdb's table, derived via immunoSEQ multiplex PCR, lists solely in-frame clones and lacks some. The table includes around 150,000 clones, around 85% detected once. The source was peripheral blood, collected 28 days after the second dose of the MenACWY control vaccine. The source is an adult who received the MenACWY meningococcal vaccine as a control. CDR3s include the opening cysteine and the closing phenylalanine or tryptophan. The order of the fields is CDR3 DNA, CDR3 protein, clone size, D gene, V gene, J gene. D genes are given only for firm matches. For some rows the clone size is stated as once, few or many, or as a class when expanded; others skip it.

cdr3_nt: TGCGCCAGCAGCCAAGAGAGCTTCGCTACGCAGTATTTT; cdr3_aa: CASSQESFATQYF; clone_size: NA; d_call: NA; v_call: TRBV4-3; j_call: TRBJ2-3
cdr3_nt: TGTGCCAGCAGCTTGTACGGGGAGCAGTTGAGAAACACTGAAGCTTTCTTT; cdr3_aa: CASSLYGEQLRNTEAFF; clone_size: NA; d_call: NA; v_call: TRBV5-6; j_call: TRBJ1-1
cdr3_nt: TGCGCCAGCAGCCAAGATGTGGGACCAGCTTTCTTT; cdr3_aa: CASSQDVGPAFF; clone_size: NA; d_call: NA; v_call: TRBV4-3; j_call: TRBJ1-1
cdr3_nt: TGTGCCAGCAGTTTTTCAGGGACAAGCGGAAACACCATATATTTT; cdr3_aa: CASSFSGTSGNTIYF; clone_size: NA; d_call: NA; v_call: TRBV28; j_call: TRBJ1-3
cdr3_nt: TGTGCCAGCAGTTACTCAGCCTCTAGCCGGGACTGGCACGGAAGCGAGCAGTTCTTC; cdr3_aa: CASSYSASSRDWHGSEQFF; clone_size: NA; d_call: NA; v_call: TRBV6-2/TRBV6-3; j_call: TRBJ2-1
cdr3_nt: TGTGCCAGCAGCCTAGCTGGTGGGGGGCCCGTGGATACGCAGTATTTT; cdr3_aa: CASSLAGGGPVDTQYF; clone_size: NA; d_call: NA; v_call: TRBV13; j_call: TRBJ2-3
cdr3_nt: TGTGCCAGCAGGGAGGGGACTAATGAAAAACTGTTTTTT; cdr3_aa: CASREGTNEKLFF; clone_size: few; d_call: NA; v_call: TRBV27; j_call: TRBJ1-4
cdr3_nt: TGTGCCAGCAGCTTGGGAAGGGATCGAAATCAGCCCCAGCATTTT; cdr3_aa: CASSLGRDRNQPQHF; clone_size: few; d_call: NA; v_call: TRBV5-6; j_call: TRBJ1-5
cdr3_nt: TGTGCCAGCAGCTTAGGCCGGGACTATGGCTACACCTTC; cdr3_aa: CASSLGRDYGYTF; clone_size: NA; d_call: NA; v_call: TRBV7-2; j_call: TRBJ1-2
cdr3_nt: TGTGCCAGCAGCCCTACAGGGACCGGAGGTAATCAGCCCCAGCATTTT; cdr3_aa: CASSPTGTGGNQPQHF; clone_size: NA; d_call: NA; v_call: TRBV4-2; j_call: TRBJ1-5
cdr3_nt: TGTGCCAGCAGCGGAAGACTAGCTTCCCAAGAGACCCAGTACTTC; cdr3_aa: CASSGRLASQETQYF; clone_size: NA; d_call: TRBD2; v_call: TRBV11-2; j_call: TRBJ2-5
cdr3_nt: TGTGCCAGCAGTTTATTTGGAGGGGGAGGCTACACCTTC; cdr3_aa: CASSLFGGGGYTF; clone_size: NA; d_call: NA; v_call: TRBV27; j_call: TRBJ1-2
cdr3_nt: TGTGCCAGCAGTGAAGCGCTACGCGGGACGAGGGATACGCAGTATTTT; cdr3_aa: CASSEALRGTRDTQYF; clone_size: NA; d_call: NA; v_call: TRBV6-1; j_call: TRBJ2-3
cdr3_nt: TGCAGCGTTTATGAAACTGAAGCTTTCTTT; cdr3_aa: CSVYETEAFF; clone_size: NA; d_call: NA; v_call: TRBV29-1; j_call: TRBJ1-1
cdr3_nt: TGCAGTGCTAGGGGGACGAACACCATATATTTT; cdr3_aa: CSARGTNTIYF; clone_size: NA; d_call: NA; v_call: TRBV20-1; j_call: TRBJ1-3
cdr3_nt: TGTGCCAGCAACCCGGGACTTCATGGCTACACCTTC; cdr3_aa: CASNPGLHGYTF; clone_size: NA; d_call: NA; v_call: TRBV2; j_call: TRBJ1-2
cdr3_nt: TGCGCCAGCAGCTTGTGGGCAGGGGGATCCTACGAGCAGTACTTC; cdr3_aa: CASSLWAGGSYEQYF; clone_size: once; d_call: TRBD1; v_call: TRBV5-1; j_call: TRBJ2-7
cdr3_nt: TGTGCCAGCACCCCAGGGGGACAGGGGTCAGGTGGCTACACCTTC; cdr3_aa: CASTPGGQGSGGYTF; clone_size: NA; d_call: TRBD1; v_call: TRBV6-5; j_call: TRBJ1-2
cdr3_nt: TGCGCCAGCAGCTTAAGTGTTCTAGCCAAAAACATTCAGTACTTC; cdr3_aa: CASSLSVLAKNIQYF; clone_size: few; d_call: NA; v_call: TRBV5-1; j_call: TRBJ2-4
cdr3_nt: TGCGCCAGCAGTGAAGGGAGCTCTGGAAACACCATATATTTT; cdr3_aa: CASSEGSSGNTIYF; clone_size: NA; d_call: NA; v_call: TRBV10-2; j_call: TRBJ1-3
cdr3_nt: TGTGCCAGCTCACCGGTGCTAGCCGAGAACACCGGGGAGCTGTTTTTT; cdr3_aa: CASSPVLAENTGELFF; clone_size: NA; d_call: NA; v_call: TRBV18; j_call: TRBJ2-2
cdr3_nt: TGTGCCAGCAGTCCAGGGATGCGGGGCTACACCTTC; cdr3_aa: CASSPGMRGYTF; clone_size: NA; d_call: NA; v_call: TRBV7-2; j_call: TRBJ1-2
cdr3_nt: TGCGCCAGCAGCTTGGCGGCAGGGAAGAGCAATCAGCCCCAGCATTTT; cdr3_aa: CASSLAAGKSNQPQHF; clone_size: NA; d_call: NA; v_call: TRBV5-1; j_call: TRBJ1-5
cdr3_nt: TGTGCCAGCAATCGAAGGACAGGGGCGAATGCTGGAAACACCATATATTTT; cdr3_aa: CASNRRTGANAGNTIYF; clone_size: NA; d_call: TRBD1; v_call: TRBV6-6; j_call: TRBJ1-3
cdr3_nt: TGTGCCAGCAGCCATGACAGGCGGGGCGGCTACACCTTC; cdr3_aa: CASSHDRRGGYTF; clone_size: few; d_call: NA; v_call: TRBV12-3/TRBV12-4; j_call: TRBJ1-2
cdr3_nt: TGTGCCAGCAGCTTAGCGACGACAGGCCTTGAAGCTTTCTTT; cdr3_aa: CASSLATTGLEAFF; clone_size: NA; d_call: NA; v_call: TRBV7-2; j_call: TRBJ1-1
cdr3_nt: TGCAGCGTTGAAGTCACGGCAGGCGGAAACACCATATATTTT; cdr3_aa: CSVEVTAGGNTIYF; clone_size: NA; d_call: NA; v_call: TRBV29-1; j_call: TRBJ1-3
cdr3_nt: TGTGCCAGCAGCTTAGGACTAGCGGGGACCCCTAGCACAGATACGCAGTATTTT; cdr3_aa: CASSLGLAGTPSTDTQYF; clone_size: NA; d_call: TRBD2; v_call: TRBV7-2; j_call: TRBJ2-3
cdr3_nt: TGTGCCAGCAGCTTTGACAGGGACGGGAATCAGCCCCAGCATTTT; cdr3_aa: CASSFDRDGNQPQHF; clone_size: NA; d_call: TRBD1; v_call: TRBV7-9; j_call: TRBJ1-5
cdr3_nt: TGTGCCAGCAGCTTGAAGGTAGCGGGAGGACCTTACAATGAGCAGTTCTTC; cdr3_aa: CASSLKVAGGPYNEQFF; clone_size: few; d_call: TRBD2; v_call: TRBV5-4; j_call: TRBJ2-1
cdr3_nt: TGTGCCAGACAGGGCCCTCTCCTGACTTTC; cdr3_aa: CARQGPLLTF; clone_size: NA; d_call: NA; v_call: TRBV2; j_call: TRBJ2-6
cdr3_nt: TGTGCCAGCAGCTTACCCCAGGGAGGCTACAATGAGCAGTTCTTC; cdr3_aa: CASSLPQGGYNEQFF; clone_size: NA; d_call: NA; v_call: TRBV7-2; j_call: TRBJ2-1
cdr3_nt: TGTGCCAGCGGGGGATACACCGGGGAGCTGTTTTTT; cdr3_aa: CASGGYTGELFF; clone_size: NA; d_call: NA; v_call: TRBV3-1/TRBV3-2; j_call: TRBJ2-2
cdr3_nt: TGTGCCAGCTATACACCGGGACAGGGACTCACCGGGGAGCTGTTTTTT; cdr3_aa: CASYTPGQGLTGELFF; clone_size: NA; d_call: TRBD1; v_call: TRBV19; j_call: TRBJ2-2
cdr3_nt: TGTGCCAGCAGCAACCCCACAGATACGCAGTATTTT; cdr3_aa: CASSNPTDTQYF; clone_size: NA; d_call: NA; v_call: TRBV7-2; j_call: TRBJ2-3
cdr3_nt: TGTGCCAGCAGCGCCCGGGACAGGGGCAGTGATACGCAGTATTTT; cdr3_aa: CASSARDRGSDTQYF; clone_size: few; d_call: TRBD1; v_call: TRBV11-3; j_call: TRBJ2-3
cdr3_nt: TGTGCCAGTAGTATGCAATGGGAGACCCAGTACTTC; cdr3_aa: CASSMQWETQYF; clone_size: NA; d_call: NA; v_call: TRBV19; j_call: TRBJ2-5